This entry describes one T cell receptor (beta chain). As yet, its antigen is unknown. Trimming stripped 3 bases from V and 0 bases from J, with 14 bases between. Germline V gene sequence: CDR1 GTSNPN, CDR2 SVGIG (reference sequence). The CDR3 sequence is 15 residues long. The data were obtained in a study of cytomegalovirus exposure and HLA in healthy donors. About the research overall: T cells numbering some 170 million yielded fewer than 140 million unique TCR beta sequences in an earlier analysis.

PCR used 60 Vbeta primers and 13 Jbeta primers. Clones were read by immunoSEQ multiplex PCR, and TCRdb kept only the in-frame ones, dropping some. Of about 110,000 clones in the sample, around 73% were seen once. Study-level results: There were a few CMV-associated chains whose specificity for CMV antigens was confirmed in vitro. With DRB1 most and HLA-C fewest, TCR association rates differed between HLA loci in a later analysis. Most TCR sequences were seen very rarely across donors, but some public TCRs occurred in many.

Source material: PBMCs. This receptor was taken from a young man in good health and CMV-seronegative. The chain couples TRBV30 to TRBJ1-1; D uncertain. CDR3 DNA: TGTGCCTGGAGGTCTCGAGTGCTGATGAACACTGAAGCTTTCTTT. Encoded protein: CAWRSRVLMNTEAFF.